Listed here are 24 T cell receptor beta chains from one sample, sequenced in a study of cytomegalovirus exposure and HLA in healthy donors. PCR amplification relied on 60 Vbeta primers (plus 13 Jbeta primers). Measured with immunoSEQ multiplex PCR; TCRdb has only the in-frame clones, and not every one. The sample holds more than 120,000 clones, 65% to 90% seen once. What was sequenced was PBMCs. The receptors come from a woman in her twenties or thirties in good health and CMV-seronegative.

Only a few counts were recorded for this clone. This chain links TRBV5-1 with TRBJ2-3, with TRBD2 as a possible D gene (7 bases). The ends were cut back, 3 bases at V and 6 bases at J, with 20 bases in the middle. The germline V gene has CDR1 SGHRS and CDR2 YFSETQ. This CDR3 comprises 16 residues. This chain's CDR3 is CASSSVRGAPRDTQYF. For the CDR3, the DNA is TGCGCCAGCAGCTCCGTTCGGGGGGCCCCTCGGGATACGCAGTATTTT.

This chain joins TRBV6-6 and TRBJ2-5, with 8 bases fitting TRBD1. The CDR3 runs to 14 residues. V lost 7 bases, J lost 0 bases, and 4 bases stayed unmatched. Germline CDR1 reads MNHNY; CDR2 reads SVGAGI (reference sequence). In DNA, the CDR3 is TGTGCCAGCAAAGACAGGGGAAACCAAGAGACCCAGTACTTC. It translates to CASKDRGNQETQYF.

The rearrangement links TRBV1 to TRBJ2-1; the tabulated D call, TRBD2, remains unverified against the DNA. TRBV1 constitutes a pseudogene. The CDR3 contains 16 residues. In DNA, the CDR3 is TGCACCAGCAGCCAAGGCGGGACTTCCATCTACAATGAGCAGTTCTTC. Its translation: CTSSQGGTSIYNEQFF.

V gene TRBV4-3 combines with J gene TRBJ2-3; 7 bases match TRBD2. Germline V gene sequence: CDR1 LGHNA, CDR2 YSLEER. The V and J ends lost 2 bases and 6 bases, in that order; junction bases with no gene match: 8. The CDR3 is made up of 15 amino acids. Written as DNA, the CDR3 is TGCGCCAGCAGCCAAACTAGCGCGCAATTTGATACGCAGTATTTT. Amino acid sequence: CASSQTSAQFDTQYF.

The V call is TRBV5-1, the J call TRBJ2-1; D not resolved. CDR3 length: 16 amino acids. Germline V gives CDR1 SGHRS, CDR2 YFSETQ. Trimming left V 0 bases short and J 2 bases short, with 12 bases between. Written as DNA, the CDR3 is TGCGCCAGCAGCTTGGACTCGTCTGCAACCTACAATGAGCAGTTCTTC. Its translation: CASSLDSSATYNEQFF. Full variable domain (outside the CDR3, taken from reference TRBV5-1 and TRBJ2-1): KAGVTQTPRYLIKTRGQQVTLSCSPISGHRSVSWYQQTPGQGLQFLFEYFSETQRNKGNFPGRFSGRQFSNSRSEMNVSTLELGDSALYLCASSLDSSATYNEQFFGPGTRLTVL.

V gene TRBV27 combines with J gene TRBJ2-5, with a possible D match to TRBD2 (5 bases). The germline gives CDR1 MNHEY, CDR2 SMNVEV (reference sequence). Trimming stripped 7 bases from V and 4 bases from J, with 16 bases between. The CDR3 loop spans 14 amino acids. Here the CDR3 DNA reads TGTGCCAGCACCACTTTTCCGGGGAGAGAGACCCAGTACTTC. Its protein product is CASTTFPGRETQYF.

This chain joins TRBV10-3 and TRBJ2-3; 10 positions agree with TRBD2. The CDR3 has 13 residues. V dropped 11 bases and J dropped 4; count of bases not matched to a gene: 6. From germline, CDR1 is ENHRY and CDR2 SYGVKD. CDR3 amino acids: CASTSGLPDTQYF. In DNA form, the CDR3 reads TGTGCCTCGACTAGCGGGCTCCCAGATACGCAGTATTTT.

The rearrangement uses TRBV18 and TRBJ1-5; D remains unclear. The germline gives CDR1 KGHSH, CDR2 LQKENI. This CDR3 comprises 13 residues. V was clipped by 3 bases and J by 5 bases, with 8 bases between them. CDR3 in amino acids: CASSPSVDQPQHF. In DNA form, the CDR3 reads TGTGCCAGCTCACCCTCGGTAGATCAGCCCCAGCATTTT.

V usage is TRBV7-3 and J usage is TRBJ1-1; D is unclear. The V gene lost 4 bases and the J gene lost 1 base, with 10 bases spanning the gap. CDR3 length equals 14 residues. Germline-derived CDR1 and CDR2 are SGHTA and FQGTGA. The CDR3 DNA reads TGTGCCAGCAGCTCTCTAGGGAGGAACACTGAAGCTTTCTTT. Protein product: CASSSLGRNTEAFF.

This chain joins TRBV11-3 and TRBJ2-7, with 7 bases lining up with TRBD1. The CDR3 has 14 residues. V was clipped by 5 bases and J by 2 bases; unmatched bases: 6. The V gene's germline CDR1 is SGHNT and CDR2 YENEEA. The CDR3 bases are TGTGCCAGCAGCGAAGGGGACAGCACCTACGAGCAGTACTTC. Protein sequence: CASSEGDSTYEQYF. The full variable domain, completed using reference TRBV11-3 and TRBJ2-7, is EAGVVQSPRYKIIEKKQPVAFWCNPISGHNTLYWYLQNLGQGPELLIRYENEEAVDDSQLPKDRFSAERLKGVDSTLKIQPAELGDSAVYLCASSEGDSTYEQYFGPGTRLTVT.

The CDR3 bases are TGTGCCAGCACCTTAGCGGGGGGGCTGGGAGATACGCAGTATTTT. Translation: CASTLAGGLGDTQYF. The chain employs TRBV9 and TRBJ2-3; 11 nucleotides agree with TRBD2. The CDR3 has 15 residues. Trimming cost V 6 bases and J 5 bases; bases outside gene matches: 8. CDR1 is SGDLS and CDR2 is YYNGEE in the germline V gene.

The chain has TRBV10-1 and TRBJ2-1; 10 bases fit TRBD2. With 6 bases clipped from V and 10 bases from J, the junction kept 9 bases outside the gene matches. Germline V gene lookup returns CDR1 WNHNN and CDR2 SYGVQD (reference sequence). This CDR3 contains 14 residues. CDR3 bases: TGCGCCAGCAGGGCTAGCGGGAGTTTCGGGGAGCAGTTCTTC. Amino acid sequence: CASRASGSFGEQFF.

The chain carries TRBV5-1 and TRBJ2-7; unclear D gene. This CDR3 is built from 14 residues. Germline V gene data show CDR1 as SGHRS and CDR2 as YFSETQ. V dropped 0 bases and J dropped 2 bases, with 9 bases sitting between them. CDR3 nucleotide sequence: TGCGCCAGCAGCTTGGAGGCAGGCCCCTACGAGCAGTACTTC. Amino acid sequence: CASSLEAGPYEQYF. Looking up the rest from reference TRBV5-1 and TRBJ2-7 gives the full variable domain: KAGVTQTPRYLIKTRGQQVTLSCSPISGHRSVSWYQQTPGQGLQFLFEYFSETQRNKGNFPGRFSGRQFSNSRSEMNVSTLELGDSALYLCASSLEAGPYEQYFGPGTRLTVT.

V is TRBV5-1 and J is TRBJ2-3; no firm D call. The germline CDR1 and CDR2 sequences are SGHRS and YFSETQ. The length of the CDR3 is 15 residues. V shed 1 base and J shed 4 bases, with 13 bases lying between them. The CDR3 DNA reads TGCGCCAGCAGCTTGAACAGCCGAACATCAGATACGCAGTATTTT. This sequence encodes CASSLNSRTSDTQYF.

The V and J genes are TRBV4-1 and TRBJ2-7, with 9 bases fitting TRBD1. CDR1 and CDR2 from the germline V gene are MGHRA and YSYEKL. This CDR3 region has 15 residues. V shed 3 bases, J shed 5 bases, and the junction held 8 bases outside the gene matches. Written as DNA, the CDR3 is TGCGCCAGCAGCCAGGTACAGGGGGCAGGAAACGAGCAGTACTTC. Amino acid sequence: CASSQVQGAGNEQYF.

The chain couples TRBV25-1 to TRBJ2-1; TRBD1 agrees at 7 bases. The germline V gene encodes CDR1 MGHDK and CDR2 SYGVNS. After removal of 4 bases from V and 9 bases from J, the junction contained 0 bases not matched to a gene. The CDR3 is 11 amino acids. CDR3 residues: CASSGTGEQFF. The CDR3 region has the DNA TGTGCCAGCAGTGGGACAGGTGAGCAGTTCTTC. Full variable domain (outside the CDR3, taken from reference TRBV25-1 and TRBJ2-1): EADIYQTPRYLVIGTGKKITLECSQTMGHDKMYWYQQDPGMELHLIHYSYGVNSTEKGDLSSESTVSRIRTEHFPLTLESARPSHTSQYLCASSGTGEQFFGPGTRLTVL.

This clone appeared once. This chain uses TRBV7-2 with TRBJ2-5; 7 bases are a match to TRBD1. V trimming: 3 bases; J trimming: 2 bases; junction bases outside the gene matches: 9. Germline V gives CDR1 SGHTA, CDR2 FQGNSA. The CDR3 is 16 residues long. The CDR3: CASSFGGSRGQETQYF. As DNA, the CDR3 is TGTGCCAGCAGCTTTGGGGGTAGCAGGGGGCAAGAGACCCAGTACTTC.

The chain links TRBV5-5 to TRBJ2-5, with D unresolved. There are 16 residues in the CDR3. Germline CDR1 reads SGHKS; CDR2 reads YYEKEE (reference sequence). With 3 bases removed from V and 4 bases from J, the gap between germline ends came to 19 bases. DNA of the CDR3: TGTGCCAGCAGCTCGACATCAACAGTTTGGTTAGAGACCCAGTACTTC. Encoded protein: CASSSTSTVWLETQYF. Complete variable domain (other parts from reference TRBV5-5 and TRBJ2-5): DAGVTQSPTHLIKTRGQQVTLRCSPISGHKSVSWYQQVLGQGPQFIFQYYEKEERGRGNFPDRFSARQFPNYSSELNVNALLLGDSALYLCASSSTSTVWLETQYFGPGTRLLVL.

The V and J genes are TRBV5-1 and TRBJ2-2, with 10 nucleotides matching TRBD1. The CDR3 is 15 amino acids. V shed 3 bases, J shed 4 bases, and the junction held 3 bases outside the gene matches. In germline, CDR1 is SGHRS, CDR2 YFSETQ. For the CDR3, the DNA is TGCGCCAGCAGCTCGGACAGGGGGATCACCGGGGAGCTGTTTTTT. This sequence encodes CASSSDRGITGELFF.

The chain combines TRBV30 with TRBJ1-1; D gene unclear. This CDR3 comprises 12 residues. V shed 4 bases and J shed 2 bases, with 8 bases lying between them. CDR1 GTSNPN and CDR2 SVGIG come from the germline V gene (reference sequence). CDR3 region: CAWMGPNTEAFF. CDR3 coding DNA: TGTGCCTGGATGGGCCCAAACACTGAAGCTTTCTTT.

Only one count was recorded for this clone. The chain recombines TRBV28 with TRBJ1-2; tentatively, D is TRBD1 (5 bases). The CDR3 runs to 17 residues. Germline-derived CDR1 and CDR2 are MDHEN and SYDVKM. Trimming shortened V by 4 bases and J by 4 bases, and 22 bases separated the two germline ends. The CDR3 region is CASSSHTSTPGVYGYTF. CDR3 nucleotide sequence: TGTGCCAGCAGTTCCCACACCTCGACACCGGGGGTCTATGGCTACACCTTC.

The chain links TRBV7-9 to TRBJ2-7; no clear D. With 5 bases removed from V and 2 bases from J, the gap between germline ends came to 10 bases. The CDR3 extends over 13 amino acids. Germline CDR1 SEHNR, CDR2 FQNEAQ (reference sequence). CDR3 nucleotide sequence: TGTGCCAGCAGCGACACAAATACCTACGAGCAGTACTTC. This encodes CASSDTNTYEQYF.

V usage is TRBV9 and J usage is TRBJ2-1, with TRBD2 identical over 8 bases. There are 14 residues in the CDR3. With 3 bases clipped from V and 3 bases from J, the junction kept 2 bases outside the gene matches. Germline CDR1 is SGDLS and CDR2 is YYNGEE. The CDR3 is CASSDGGGYNEQFF. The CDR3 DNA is TGTGCCAGCAGCGACGGGGGGGGCTACAATGAGCAGTTCTTC.

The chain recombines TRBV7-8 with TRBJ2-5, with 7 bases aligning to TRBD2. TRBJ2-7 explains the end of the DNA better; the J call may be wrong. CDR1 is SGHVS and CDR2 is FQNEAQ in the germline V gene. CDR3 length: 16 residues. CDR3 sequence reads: CASSLVLGGSSYEQYF. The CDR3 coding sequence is TGTGCCAGCAGCTTAGTTTTGGGGGGGAGCTCCTACGAGCAGTACTTC.